This T cell receptor (beta chain) was sequenced in a study of blood T cells in healthy people across ages. A second PCR of about 7 to 12 cycles used a sample-barcoded 5' primer and a J-beta primer mix. TCRdb used MiXCR to reprocess the 5' RACE reads, holding one entry per CDR3 protein. This sample carries about 1.6 million distinct CDR3 sequences, about 31% of them seen once, and the ten largest clones take roughly 10%. This clonotype was observed a handful of times. Its antigen is not identified. CDR3 length equals 13 residues. Trimming removed 4 bases from V and 10 bases from J, with 13 bases in between. CDR1 and CDR2 (germline): LGHNA, YSLEER. Notes on the study in general: Among T cells, TCR beta diversity per million cells dropped roughly linearly as age rose. Donors of long life had a larger count of naive CD4+ cells and greater diversity than aged donors.

The chain joins TRBV4-3 to TRBJ2-2; D unclear. The sequenced sample consisted of blood. The clonotype was recovered from a woman in her thirties in good health. CDR3 sequence (DNA): TGCGCCAGCAGCCCGCCAGAGGCAACGGAGCTGTTTTTT. Translating it yields CASSPPEATELFF.